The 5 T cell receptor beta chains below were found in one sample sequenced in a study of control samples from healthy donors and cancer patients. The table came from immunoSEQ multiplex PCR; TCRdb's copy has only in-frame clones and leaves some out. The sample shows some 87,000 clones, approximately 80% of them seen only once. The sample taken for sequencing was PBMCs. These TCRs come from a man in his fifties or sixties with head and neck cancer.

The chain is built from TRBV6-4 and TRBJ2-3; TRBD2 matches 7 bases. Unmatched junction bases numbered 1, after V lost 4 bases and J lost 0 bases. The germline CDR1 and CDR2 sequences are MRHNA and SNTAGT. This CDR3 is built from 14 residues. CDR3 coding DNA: TGTGCCAGCAGTGGTAGCGGGAGCACAGATACGCAGTATTTT. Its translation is CASSGSGSTDTQYF.

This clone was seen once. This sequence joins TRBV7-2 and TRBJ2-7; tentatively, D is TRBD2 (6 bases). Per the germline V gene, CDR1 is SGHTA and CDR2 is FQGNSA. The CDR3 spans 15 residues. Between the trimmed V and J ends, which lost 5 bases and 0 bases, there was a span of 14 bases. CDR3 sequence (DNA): TGTGCCAGCAGCCAATCCGGGACTCGCTCCTACGAGCAGTACTTC. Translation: CASSQSGTRSYEQYF. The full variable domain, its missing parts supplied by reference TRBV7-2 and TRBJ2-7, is GAGVSQSPSNKVTEKGKDVELRCDPISGHTALYWYRQSLGQGLEFLIYFQGNSAPDKSGLPSDRFSAERTGGSVSTLTIQRTQQEDSAVYLCASSQSGTRSYEQYFGPGTRLTVT.

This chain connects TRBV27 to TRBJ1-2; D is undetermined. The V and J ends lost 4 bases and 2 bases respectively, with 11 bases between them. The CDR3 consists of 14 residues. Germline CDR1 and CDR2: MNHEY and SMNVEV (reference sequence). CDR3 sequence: CASSSRVGNYGYTF. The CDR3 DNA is TGTGCCAGCAGTTCTCGGGTAGGGAACTATGGCTACACCTTC.

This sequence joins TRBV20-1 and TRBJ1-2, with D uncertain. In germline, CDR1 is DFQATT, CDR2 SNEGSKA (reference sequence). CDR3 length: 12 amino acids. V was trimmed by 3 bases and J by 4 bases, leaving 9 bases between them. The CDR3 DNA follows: TGCAGTGCTAGTTCCAGGACCTATGGCTACACCTTC. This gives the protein CSASSRTYGYTF.

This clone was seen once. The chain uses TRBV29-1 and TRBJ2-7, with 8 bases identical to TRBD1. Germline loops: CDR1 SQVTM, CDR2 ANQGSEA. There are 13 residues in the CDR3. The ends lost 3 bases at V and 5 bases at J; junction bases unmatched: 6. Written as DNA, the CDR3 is TGCAGCGTTGATCGGACAGGGTTTAACGAGCAGTACTTC. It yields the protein CSVDRTGFNEQYF.